This T cell receptor (beta chain) was retrieved from a study of blood T cell repertoires in COVID-19. For the study at large: Acute and convalescent COVID-19 specimens originated in the United States, Italy and Spain. PBMCs, B-cell-depleted T cells, or T cells provided the cDNA or gDNA that made up the material.

The authors' processing: Nucleated cell counts were estimated from reference gene primer amplification. The protocol was immunoSEQ multiplex PCR, while the TCRdb copy is restricted to in-frame clones and leaves out a portion. The V and J calls and clone size come from that table; D and trimming were worked out from the DNA. The repertoire consists of 150,000 to 200,000 clones, with over 80% occurring once and the leading ten covering roughly 9.2%. CDR3 length equals 15 residues. V was pared by 2 bases and J by 4 bases, with 3 bases of the junction left unmatched. Germline loops: CDR1 KGHSH, CDR2 LQKENI.

This clonotype originated in a woman older than 75 with active or convalescent COVID-19. This chain joins TRBV18 and TRBJ2-1; TRBD2 aligns across 9 bases. The sequencing sample was made of peripheral blood. CDR3 nucleotide sequence: TGTGCCAGCTCACCAATAAGCGGGGGGTACAATGAGCAGTTCTTC. The encoded protein is CASSPISGGYNEQFF.